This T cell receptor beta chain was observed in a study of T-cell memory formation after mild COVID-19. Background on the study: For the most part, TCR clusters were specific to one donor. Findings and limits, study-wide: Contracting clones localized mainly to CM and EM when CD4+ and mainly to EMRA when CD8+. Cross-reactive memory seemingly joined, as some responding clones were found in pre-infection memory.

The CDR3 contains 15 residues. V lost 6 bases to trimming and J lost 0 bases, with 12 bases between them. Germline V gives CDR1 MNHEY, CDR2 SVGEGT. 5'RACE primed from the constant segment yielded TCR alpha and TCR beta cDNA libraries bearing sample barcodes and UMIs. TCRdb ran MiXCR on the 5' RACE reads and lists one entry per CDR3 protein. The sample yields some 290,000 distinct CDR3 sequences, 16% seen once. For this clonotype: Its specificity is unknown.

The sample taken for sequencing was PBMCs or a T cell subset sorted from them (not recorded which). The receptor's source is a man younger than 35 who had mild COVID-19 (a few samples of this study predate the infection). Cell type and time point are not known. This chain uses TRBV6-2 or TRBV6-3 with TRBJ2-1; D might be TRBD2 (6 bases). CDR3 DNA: TGTGCCAGCAGGGGAGACGGGGGCTCCTACAATGAGCAGTTCTTC. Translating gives CASRGDGGSYNEQFF.